This T cell receptor beta chain was recovered during a study of technical replicates of blood from a few donors. Data came from immunoSEQ multiplex PCR; TCRdb stores just in-frame clones and leaves some out. The sample lists some 49,000 clones; roughly 90% were seen once. Germline CDR1 and CDR2: MGHDK and SYGVNS. V lost 4 bases to trimming and J lost 5 bases, with 12 bases between them. CDR3 length equals 13 residues. The source is a human donor in good health. Some clones in this sample may be carry-over from other donors' samples. The sequenced sample was PBMCs. This chain connects TRBV25-1 to TRBJ2-7, with a tentative D call TRBD1 (6 bases). DNA of the CDR3: TGTGCCAGCAGTGCAACAGGGATCCACGAGCAGTACTTC. Translation gives CASSATGIHEQYF.